These T cell receptor beta chains were read from a single sample in a study of Tregs in tolerant kidney transplant recipients. The repertoire was sequenced with immunoSEQ multiplex PCR; TCRdb's copy has only in-frame clones and lacks some. The table has around 64,000 clones, more than 75% seen once. The source material was CD4+ T cells from blood (PBMCs), sampled 6 months after the transplant. Receptors originate from a human patient who received a combined kidney and bone marrow transplant. Some of the T cells might come from the graft donor. Both conserved end residues are part of each CDR3. The D gene is left open where the match is weak. Clone size, where shown, is once, few, many, or a class for clones that have expanded.

NA	TRBV7-9	TRBJ2-7	NA	TGTGCCAGCAGCTTAGACTCGGCAGGGGTCACCTACGAGCAGTACTTC	CASSLDSAGVTYEQYF
NA	TRBV4-3	TRBJ1-1	NA	TGCGCCAGCAGCCAAGCCATCCTCACGGGGGGCACTGAAGCTTTCTTT	CASSQAILTGGTEAFF
TRBD2	TRBV30	TRBJ2-3	NA	TGTGCCTGGAGTGTCCGGGGGGCAGATACGCAGTATTTT	CAWSVRGADTQYF
TRBD2	TRBV6-1	TRBJ2-3	once	TGTGCCAGCAGGCCTAGCGGGAGTGATACGCAGTATTTT	CASRPSGSDTQYF
NA	TRBV7-9	TRBJ2-5	NA	TGTGCCAGCAGCTTATCCGGACAGCGACAAGAGACCCAGTACTTC	CASSLSGQRQETQYF
TRBD1	TRBV27	TRBJ1-2	NA	TGTGCCAGCAGTTTCGGGGACAGGGTAAACTATGGCTACACCTTC	CASSFGDRVNYGYTF
TRBD2	TRBV7-3	TRBJ2-3	NA	TGTGCCAGCAGCCATACGACCGGGACTAGCTTTGAGGGTACGCAGTATTTT	CASSHTTGTSFEGTQYF
NA	TRBV25-1	TRBJ2-7	NA	TGTGCCAGCAGTGAAGGACAGAAGGGGTTTGACGAGCAGTACTTC	CASSEGQKGFDEQYF
TRBD1	TRBV6-5	TRBJ2-7	NA	TGTGCCAGCAGTCGTCAACAGGGGGCCTACGAGCAGTACTTC	CASSRQQGAYEQYF
TRBD1	TRBV5-1	TRBJ1-2	NA	TGCGCCAGCAGCCCAGGGACAGGGAACTATGGCTACACCTTC	CASSPGTGNYGYTF
NA	TRBV5-1	TRBJ2-7	NA	TGCGCCAGCAGCTTGAGCGGTAGCTCCTACGAGCAGTACTTC	CASSLSGSSYEQYF
NA	TRBV4-1	TRBJ1-1	NA	TGCGCCAGCAGCCAAGTGAACTTTGGCGCAGGCCCTTCGGTTTTT	CASSQVNFGAGPSVF
TRBD2	TRBV5-1	TRBJ2-2	NA	TGCGCCAGCAGGGCAGCGGGAGGAACCGGGGAGCTGTTTTTT	CASRAAGGTGELFF
NA	TRBV18	TRBJ2-2	NA	TGTGCCAGCTCAAGAACAGGGAACACCGGGGAGCTGTTTTTT	CASSRTGNTGELFF
NA	TRBV5-1	TRBJ1-1	NA	TGCGCCAGCAGCTTCAGGGTGGATCATACTGAAGCTTTCTTT	CASSFRVDHTEAFF
TRBD2	TRBV29-1	TRBJ2-4	NA	TGCAGCGTGGGGGAGGGACTAGCCAAAAACATTCAGTACTTC	CSVGEGLAKNIQYF
TRBD2	TRBV19	TRBJ2-1	NA	TGTGCCAGTAACGCGGGGACTAGCGGTTATTACAATGAGCAGTTCTTC	CASNAGTSGYYNEQFF
NA	TRBV21-1	TRBJ1-6	NA	TGTGCCAGCAGCAAAGCGCTGGGGGGGACCGGCCCGTTT	CASSKALGGTGPF
TRBD1	TRBV27	TRBJ2-1	NA	TGTGCCAGCAGTTTAGGCAGGGGGTCTACCTACAATGAGCAGTTCTTC	CASSLGRGSTYNEQFF
TRBD1	TRBV28	TRBJ1-2	NA	TGTGCCAGCAGCTACGGACAGGGGGCATATGGCTACACCTTC	CASSYGQGAYGYTF
TRBD1	TRBV11-2	TRBJ1-6	NA	TGTGCCAGCAGCTACTCCGGACAGGGAAATTCACCCCTCCACTTT	CASSYSGQGNSPLHF
TRBD2	TRBV11-3	TRBJ2-1	NA	TGTGCCAGCAGCTTAGGGTCGACTAGCGGGACACGATACAATGAGCAGTTCTTC	CASSLGSTSGTRYNEQFF
NA	TRBV9	TRBJ1-6	NA	TGTGCCAGCAGCCCACCGGGGGGCTCTTCACCCCTCCACTTT	CASSPPGGSSPLHF
NA	TRBV10-3	TRBJ1-3	few	TGTGCCATCAGAGGACAGCCTTTTTCTGGAAACACCATATATTTT	CAIRGQPFSGNTIYF
NA	TRBV27	TRBJ2-7	NA	TGTGCCAGCAGCCAATCTAACGAGCAGTACTTC	CASSQSNEQYF
NA	TRBV7-9	TRBJ2-4	NA	TGTGCCAGCGGGCGACAGACTCAACTAGCCAAAAACATTCAGTACTTC	CASGRQTQLAKNIQYF
TRBD1	TRBV19	TRBJ1-1	NA	TGTGCCAGTAAGGGGGCCTGGACTGAAGCTTTCTTT	CASKGAWTEAFF
TRBD1	TRBV29-1	TRBJ1-3	NA	TGCAGCGGTAGACAGGGATCCGGAAACACCATATATTTT	CSGRQGSGNTIYF
TRBD2	TRBV5-5	TRBJ2-5	NA	TGTGCCAGCAGCTGGGAGGGTCAAGAGACCCAGTACTTC	CASSWEGQETQYF
NA	TRBV5-5	TRBJ1-1	NA	TGTGCCAGCAGCTTTGCTGCGCAGAACACTGAAGCTTTCTTT	CASSFAAQNTEAFF
NA	TRBV7-6	TRBJ1-2	once	TGTACCAGCAGCCGACGAGGGTACGATGGCTACACCTTC	CTSSRRGYDGYTF